This T cell receptor beta chain came from a study of tissue T cells after allogeneic stem cell transplantation. General observations from the study: Anatomically similar tissues had similar TCR repertoires within each patient. Limitations included a small, clinically heterogeneous cohort and limited sampling depth. Shared clones across patients were few; motif clustering revealed tissue-specific shared signatures.

Survey-depth TCRbeta CDR3 sequencing reported V/J genes and productive frequencies. Sequencing used immunoSEQ multiplex PCR; TCRdb keeps in-frame clones, though not all of them. The repertoire holds about 22,000 clones, with roughly two thirds as singletons. The germline V gene has CDR1 SGHDT and CDR2 FRDEAV. V dropped 5 bases and J dropped 2 bases, with 12 bases sitting between them. This CDR3 has 14 residues. Comment on this clone: Its matching antigen is unknown. Gene names denote mouse genes. The read halts 1 residue ahead of the CDR3 end, with the missing end drawn from the germline J gene.

The sequencing input was spleen. This chain joins TRBV14 and TRBJ2-5; tentatively, D is TRBD1 (5 bases). The sequence was obtained from a female BALB/c mouse in good health. Strain haplotype at MHC: H2-d. CDR3 sequence: CASRIDRIQDTQYF. The sequenced CDR3 bases are TGTGCCAGCAGGATTGACAGAATCCAAGACACCCAGTAC. The full variable domain, completed using reference TRBV14 and TRBJ2-5, is EAGVTQSPRYAVLQEGQAVSFWCDPISGHDTLYWYQQPRDQGPQLLVYFRDEAVIDNSQLPSDRFSAVRPKGTNSTLKIQSAKQGDTATYLCASRIDRIQDTQYFGPGTRLLVL.